Listed here are 27 T cell receptor beta chains from one sample, sequenced in a study of blood T cells in healthy people across ages. A second PCR of about 7 to 12 cycles used a sample-barcoded 5' primer and a J-beta primer mix. TCRdb reprocessed the 5' RACE reads via MiXCR and lists one record per CDR3 protein. The table has 600,000 to 800,000 distinct CDR3 sequences, 20% to 25% seen once; the top ten hold roughly 3.9%. Sample: blood. Receptors originate from a man aged 65 to 79 in good health.

This clonotype appeared a few times. The V call is TRBV28, the J call TRBJ2-7, with D tentatively TRBD1 (6 bases). CDR3 length equals 15 residues. The germline CDR1 and CDR2 sequences are MDHEN and SYDVKM. V lost 4 bases and J 1 base, leaving 14 bases between the germline ends. The CDR3, as DNA: TGTGCCAGCAGTTCGAGACAGGCTCGGTCCTACGAGCAGTACTTC. This encodes CASSSRQARSYEQYF.

The J gene is TRBJ2-5, the V gene TRBV5-5, with TRBD1 identical over 8 bases. This CDR3 has 14 amino acids. Germline loops: CDR1 SGHKS, CDR2 YYEKEE (reference sequence). V shed 4 bases, J shed 4 bases, and the junction held 6 bases outside the gene matches. In DNA, the CDR3 is TGTGCCAGCAGCAACACAGGGGGAGGAGAGACCCAGTACTTC. Protein product: CASSNTGGGETQYF.

This clonotype was counted only a few times. This chain uses TRBV5-1 with TRBJ2-4, with no clear D. The CDR3 consists of 11 residues. The V end lost 6 bases, the J end lost 7 bases, and 8 bases lay between the germline ends. Germline lookup yields CDR1 SGHRS and CDR2 YFSETQ. The CDR3 protein is CASKLGNIQYF. Written as DNA, the CDR3 is TGCGCCAGCAAGCTTGGGAACATTCAGTACTTC. Together with reference TRBV5-1 and TRBJ2-4, the CDR3 gives the full variable domain: KAGVTQTPRYLIKTRGQQVTLSCSPISGHRSVSWYQQTPGQGLQFLFEYFSETQRNKGNFPGRFSGRQFSNSRSEMNVSTLELGDSALYLCASKLGNIQYFGAGTRLSVL.

There are many counts of this clonotype. J is TRBJ1-4 and V is TRBV18; no clear D. The V end was cut by 2 bases, the J end by 4 bases, with 5 bases between. The CDR3 has 13 residues. Germline V CDR1 and CDR2: KGHSH, LQKENI. The CDR3: CASSPGNNEKLFF. The CDR3, as DNA: TGTGCCAGCTCACCAGGGAATAATGAAAAACTGTTTTTT.

This clonotype was counted many times. The V call is TRBV28, the J call TRBJ2-5; D is unresolved. The closer fit of TRBJ2-7 to the DNA end suggests the J call may be wrong. This CDR3 spans 11 amino acids. CDR1 is MDHEN and CDR2 is SYDVKM in the germline V gene. The CDR3 DNA follows: TGTGCCAGCAGTCCCATGGGCGAGCAGTACTTC. As protein: CASSPMGEQYF.

This clonotype was recorded a few times. In DNA form, the CDR3 reads TGTGCCAGCAGCTTAGCGGGACACGGCACTGAAGCTTTCTTT. It specifies CASSLAGHGTEAFF. This sequence joins TRBV7-9 and TRBJ1-1; D might be TRBD1 (6 bases). Germline V gene sequence: CDR1 SEHNR, CDR2 FQNEAQ (reference sequence). V was cut by 0 bases and J by 4 bases, with 9 bases left in between. This CDR3 has 14 amino acids.

The chain is built from TRBV6-2 or TRBV6-3 and TRBJ2-1, with TRBD1 matching 10 bases. The V segment lost 7 bases and the J segment 4 bases; nucleotides outside the gene matches: 13. CDR1 is MNHEY and CDR2 is SVGEGT in the germline V gene. The CDR3 has 17 amino acids. The CDR3 coding sequence is TGTGCCAGCACCCGATTTTGGGGACAGGGGAATTACAATGAGCAGTTCTTC. Encoded protein: CASTRFWGQGNYNEQFF.

This clonotype appeared a few times. The chain employs TRBV28 and TRBJ2-7; tentatively, D is TRBD2 (6 bases). The CDR3 has 14 amino acids. V gave up 5 bases and J gave up 3 bases, with 14 bases separating them. CDR1 MDHEN and CDR2 SYDVKM come from the germline V gene. The CDR3 loop reads CASSITTGSYEQYF. Written as DNA, the CDR3 is TGTGCCAGCAGTATTACAACCGGGAGCTACGAGCAGTACTTC.

V is TRBV7-6 and J is TRBJ1-3; D may be TRBD1 (6 bases). The CDR3 sequence is 17 residues long. V was cut by 1 base and J by 1 base, with 14 bases left in between. Germline V CDR1 and CDR2: SGHVS, FNYEAQ. Written as DNA, the CDR3 is TGTGCCAGCAGCTTAGGTACAGGGAGGAGGTCTGGAAACACCATATATTTT. As protein: CASSLGTGRRSGNTIYF.

On this clonotype itself: This CDR3 is missing its conserved last phenylalanine or tryptophan, likely due to a read error. The rearrangement joins TRBV7-9 to TRBJ1-1; D gene unclear. V was cut by 0 bases and J by 5 bases, with 7 bases left in between. Germline CDR1 is SEHNR and CDR2 is FQNEAQ (reference sequence). This CDR3 comprises 13 residues. CDR3 DNA: TGTGCCAGCAGCTTAGCGGCCGGAACTGAAGCTTTCCTT. The encoded protein is CASSLAAGTEAFL.

There are a few counts of this clonotype. The V and J genes are TRBV14 and TRBJ2-2, with TRBD2 matching over 14 bases. With 4 bases clipped from V and 7 bases from J, the junction kept 8 bases outside the gene matches. The germline CDR1 and CDR2 sequences are SGHDN and FVKESK. This CDR3 is 17 amino acids long. The CDR3: CASSRTGLAGVIGELFF. DNA for the CDR3: TGTGCCAGCAGCCGGACGGGACTAGCGGGAGTAATCGGGGAGCTGTTTTTT.

CDR3 in amino acids: CASSLSRPTDTQYF. As DNA, the CDR3 is TGTGCCAGCAGTTTGAGTCGGCCCACAGATACGCAGTATTTT. V gene TRBV27 combines with J gene TRBJ2-3; D ambiguous. Germline loops: CDR1 MNHEY, CDR2 SMNVEV (reference sequence). This CDR3 has 14 residues. V was shortened by 3 bases and J by 2 bases, with 9 bases between the two germline ends.

The gene calls are TRBV7-9 and TRBJ1-4, with D tentatively TRBD1 (5 bases). V was clipped by 0 bases and J by 7 bases, with 15 bases between them. The germline V gene encodes CDR1 SEHNR and CDR2 FQNEAQ (reference sequence). The CDR3 runs to 16 residues. The CDR3 region has the DNA TGTGCCAGCAGCTTAGCGACCGGGGCATCGAGTGAAAAACTGTTTTTT. Amino acids: CASSLATGASSEKLFF.

The J gene is TRBJ1-2, the V gene TRBV7-2; D is unclear. V lost 3 bases and J lost 4, with 18 bases in between. The CDR3 runs 16 residues. The germline V gene has CDR1 SGHTA and CDR2 FQGNSA. The CDR3 protein is CASSFLTQAWGYGYTF. In DNA, the CDR3 is TGTGCCAGCAGCTTTCTCACGCAGGCTTGGGGCTATGGCTACACCTTC. Full variable domain (rest looked up from reference TRBV7-2 and TRBJ1-2): GAGVSQSPSNKVTEKGKDVELRCDPISGHTALYWYRQSLGQGLEFLIYFQGNSAPDKSGLPSDRFSAERTGGSVSTLTIQRTQQEDSAVYLCASSFLTQAWGYGYTFGSGTRLTVV.

This clonotype was counted many times. The V gene is TRBV2, the J gene TRBJ2-3; 11 positions match TRBD1. The germline V gene has CDR1 SNHLY and CDR2 FYNNEI. Trimming removed 8 bases from V and 8 bases from J; junction bases left unmatched: 12. The CDR3 is 15 amino acids. The CDR3 region is CASRPGQGASATQYF. CDR3 coding DNA: TGTGCCAGCCGACCCGGACAGGGGGCATCTGCTACGCAGTATTTT.

The gene calls are TRBV13 and TRBJ1-4; 9 bases agree with TRBD1. Germline V gene sequence: CDR1 PRHDT, CDR2 FYEKMQ (reference sequence). J gave up 6 bases and V 0 bases, and 2 bases lay outside the gene matches. The CDR3 spans 15 residues. The CDR3 DNA reads as TGTGCCAGCAGCTTAGGGTGGACAGGGGATGAAAAACTGTTTTTT. Its translation is CASSLGWTGDEKLFF.

This rearrangement joins TRBV20-1 to TRBJ2-1; TRBD1 matches at 8 bases. The CDR3 extends over 16 amino acids. Per germline, CDR1 DFQATT and CDR2 SNEGSKA (reference sequence). V gave up 4 bases and J gave up 0 bases; unmatched junction bases: 8. The CDR3 DNA sequence: TGCAGTGCTAACCTTAGAACAGGGGGCTCCTACAATGAGCAGTTCTTC. As protein: CSANLRTGGSYNEQFF.

This clonotype was found a few times. The chain employs TRBV6-1 and TRBJ2-2; 11 nucleotides agree with TRBD2. With 6 bases clipped from V and 7 bases from J, the junction kept 10 bases outside the gene matches. The CDR3 consists of 16 residues. Looked up from germline, CDR1 is MNHNS and CDR2 is SASEGT. The CDR3 here is CASRPGLAGMSGELFF. The CDR3 DNA is TGTGCCAGCAGACCCGGACTAGCGGGCATGAGCGGGGAGCTGTTTTTT.

The genes are TRBV12-3 or TRBV12-4 and TRBJ2-7, with D perhaps given as TRBD1 or TRBD2 (5 bases each). Between the trimmed V and J ends, which lost 4 bases and 3 bases, there was a span of 16 bases. This CDR3 region has 15 residues. For the CDR3, the DNA is TGTGCCAGCAGTTGGGGGACGGTTCTTAGCTACGAGCAGTACTTC. Its translation: CASSWGTVLSYEQYF.

This clonotype came up a few times. The V gene is TRBV14, the J gene TRBJ2-1; D gene unclear. Judging by the DNA end, TRBJ2-7 fits better; the J call may be wrong. The germline V gene encodes CDR1 SGHDN and CDR2 FVKESK. The CDR3 runs to 15 residues. The CDR3 region has the DNA TGTGCCAGCAGCCAAGAATCACGGAAGGGCTACGAGCAGTACTTC. Its protein is CASSQESRKGYEQYF.

The chain employs TRBV6-5 and TRBJ1-1; the match to TRBD1 covers 7 bases. Germline V gene sequence: CDR1 MNHEY, CDR2 SVGAGI. This CDR3 is built from 12 residues. V lost 5 bases, J lost 7 bases, and 4 bases stayed unmatched. The CDR3 region has the DNA TGTGCCAGCAGTAGGAGGGGGCTTGAAGCTTTCTTT. This codes for CASSRRGLEAFF.

The chain has TRBV12-3 or TRBV12-4 and TRBJ2-1; D not certain. The CDR3 is 15 residues long. Deletions cut 5 bases from V and 5 bases from J, with 16 bases between. The CDR3 DNA reads TGTGCCAGCAGTCTTGGCCCCGAACCAAACAATGAGCAGTTCTTC. This gives the protein CASSLGPEPNNEQFF.

There are a few counts of this clonotype. V and J are TRBV5-1 and TRBJ2-5; D is ambiguous. V lost 1 base to trimming and J lost 4 bases, with 14 bases between them. The CDR3 runs to 15 residues. Per germline, CDR1 SGHRS and CDR2 YFSETQ. The CDR3 here is CASSLSVPEAETQYF. CDR3 nucleotides: TGCGCCAGCAGCTTGTCGGTCCCTGAGGCAGAGACCCAGTACTTC.

This clonotype was observed many times. The chain combines TRBV12-3 or TRBV12-4 with TRBJ2-3, with D hard to call. V was pared by 2 bases and J by 1 base, with 4 bases between. This CDR3 contains 13 residues. CDR3 in amino acids: CASSLTGTDTQYF. CDR3 DNA sequence: TGTGCCAGCAGTTTAACAGGCACAGATACGCAGTATTTT.

This clonotype has at least ten counts. The rearrangement uses TRBV12-3 or TRBV12-4 and TRBJ2-7; D perhaps matches TRBD2 (5 bases). V lost 4 bases, J lost 0 bases, and 10 bases lay in between. This CDR3 contains 14 residues. The CDR3 spells CASSSTGNSYEQYF. The CDR3 nucleotides are TGTGCCAGCAGTTCGACGGGAAACTCCTACGAGCAGTACTTC.

This clonotype has a handful of counts. The genes are TRBV5-1 and TRBJ2-7; 8 nucleotides agree with TRBD1. The germline V gene encodes CDR1 SGHRS and CDR2 YFSETQ. The CDR3 runs 14 residues. V lost 1 base to trimming and J lost 7 bases; unmatched junction nucleotides: 7. The CDR3 loop is CASSLRDRSWEQYF. In DNA form, the CDR3 reads TGCGCCAGCAGCTTGAGGGACAGGTCTTGGGAGCAGTACTTC.

To note about this clonotype: At one boundary the junction diverges from the germline segment, which might be a read error. This chain joins TRBV28 and TRBJ2-7; 9 bases match TRBD1. The CDR3 runs 11 residues. CDR1 is MDHEN and CDR2 is SYDVKM in the germline V gene. CDR3 residues: CASSGDRDWFF. CDR3 DNA sequence: TGTGCCAGCAGTGGGGACAGGGATTGGTTCTTC.